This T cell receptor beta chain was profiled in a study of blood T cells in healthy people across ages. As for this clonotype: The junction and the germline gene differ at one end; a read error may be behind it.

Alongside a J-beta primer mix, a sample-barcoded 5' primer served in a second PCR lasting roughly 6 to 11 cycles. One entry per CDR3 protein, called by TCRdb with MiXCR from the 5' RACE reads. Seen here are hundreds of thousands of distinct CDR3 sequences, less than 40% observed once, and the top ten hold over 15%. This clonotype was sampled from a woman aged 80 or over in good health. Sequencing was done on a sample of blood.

The CDR3 nucleotides are TGTGCCAGCAGTTTGCAGGGAGCAAGGGCAGATACGGAGTATTTT. The encoded protein is CASSLQGARADTEYF. The chain joins TRBV12-3 or TRBV12-4 to TRBJ2-3; either TRBD1 or TRBD2 may fit D (5 bases each). This CDR3 spans 15 amino acids.